This T cell receptor beta chain was sequenced in a study of blood T cell repertoires in COVID-19. Repertoires were generated with immunoSEQ multiplex PCR, while TCRdb's copy carries only in-frame clones and drops some. The table records just under 300,000 clones, around 90% of them present only once. This CDR3 has 15 amino acids. V lost 2 bases to trimming and J lost 4 bases; unmatched junction nucleotides: 6. CDR1 and CDR2 (germline): SGHVS, FQNEAQ. The chain uses TRBV7-8 and TRBJ2-7; TRBD1 matches at 9 bases. Sequenced sample: peripheral blood. This receptor was obtained from a man aged 65 to 85 with acute or convalescent COVID-19. CDR3 region: CASSLNRGQLYEQYF. The CDR3 nucleotides read TGTGCCAGCAGCTTAAACAGGGGGCAACTATACGAGCAGTACTTC. Full variable domain (rest looked up from reference TRBV7-8 and TRBJ2-7): GAGVSQSPRYKVAKRGQDVALRCDPISGHVSLFWYQQALGQGPEFLTYFQNEAQLDKSGLPSDRFFAERPEGSVSTLKIQRTQQEDSAVYLCASSLNRGQLYEQYFGPGTRLTVT.